This TCR beta chain was profiled in a study of blood T cells in healthy people across ages. The second PCR ran about 7 to 12 cycles with a sample-barcoded 5' primer and J-beta primers. Using its own MiXCR run on the 5' RACE reads, TCRdb lists one record per CDR3 protein. The sample contains about a million distinct CDR3 sequences, roughly 48% of which appear only once. The CDR3 length is 14 residues. Germline-derived CDR1 and CDR2 are MGHRA and YSYEKL. Trimming took off 4 bases at V and 9 bases at J, with 15 bases between the two ends. This clonotype was picked up many times. The V and J genes are TRBV4-1 and TRBJ2-2; D possibly matches TRBD1 or TRBD2 (5 bases each). The clonotype comes from a man aged 30-40 years in good health. What was sequenced was blood. Written as DNA, the CDR3 is TGCGCCAGCAGCCCGGGACCATCACGAAGGGAGCTGTTTTTT. It yields the protein CASSPGPSRRELFF.